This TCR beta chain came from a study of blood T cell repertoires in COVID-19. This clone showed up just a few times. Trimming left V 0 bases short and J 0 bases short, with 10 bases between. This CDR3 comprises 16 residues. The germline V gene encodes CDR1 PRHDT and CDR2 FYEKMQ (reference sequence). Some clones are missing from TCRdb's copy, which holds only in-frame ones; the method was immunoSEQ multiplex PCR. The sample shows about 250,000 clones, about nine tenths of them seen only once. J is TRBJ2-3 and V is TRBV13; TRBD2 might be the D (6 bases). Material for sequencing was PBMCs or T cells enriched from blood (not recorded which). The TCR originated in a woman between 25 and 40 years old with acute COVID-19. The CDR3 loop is CASSLGSGASTDTQYF. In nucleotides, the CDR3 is TGTGCCAGCAGCTTAGGTAGCGGCGCTAGCACAGATACGCAGTATTTT.